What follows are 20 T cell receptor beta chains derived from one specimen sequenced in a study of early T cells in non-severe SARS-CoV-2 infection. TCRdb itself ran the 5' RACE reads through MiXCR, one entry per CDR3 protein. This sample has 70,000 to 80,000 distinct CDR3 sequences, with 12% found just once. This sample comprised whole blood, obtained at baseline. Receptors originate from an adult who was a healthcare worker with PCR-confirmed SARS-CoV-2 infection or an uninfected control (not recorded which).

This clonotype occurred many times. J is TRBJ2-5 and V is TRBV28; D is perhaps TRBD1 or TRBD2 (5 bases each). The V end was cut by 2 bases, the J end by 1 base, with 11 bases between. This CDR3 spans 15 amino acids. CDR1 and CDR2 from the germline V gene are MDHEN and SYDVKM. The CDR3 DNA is TGTGCCAGCAGTTTAATGTCCGGGGCCCAAGAGACCCAGTACTTC. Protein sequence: CASSLMSGAQETQYF.

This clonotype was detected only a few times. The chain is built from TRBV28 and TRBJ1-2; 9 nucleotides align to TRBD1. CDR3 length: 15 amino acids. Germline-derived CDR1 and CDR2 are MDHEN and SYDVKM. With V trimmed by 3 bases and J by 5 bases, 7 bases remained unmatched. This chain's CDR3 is CASSFEKGQGYGYTF. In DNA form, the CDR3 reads TGTGCCAGCAGTTTTGAAAAGGGACAGGGTTATGGCTACACCTTC.

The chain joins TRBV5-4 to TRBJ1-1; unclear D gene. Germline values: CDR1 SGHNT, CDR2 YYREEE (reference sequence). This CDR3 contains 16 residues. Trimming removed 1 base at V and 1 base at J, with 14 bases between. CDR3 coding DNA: TGTGCCAGCAGCTTGTTCGCGGGAAGATCGAACACTGAAGCTTTCTTT. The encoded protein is CASSLFAGRSNTEAFF.

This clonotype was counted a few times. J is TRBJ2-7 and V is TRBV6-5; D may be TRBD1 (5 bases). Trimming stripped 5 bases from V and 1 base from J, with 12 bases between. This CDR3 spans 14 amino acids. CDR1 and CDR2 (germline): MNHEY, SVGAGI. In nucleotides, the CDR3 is TGTGCCAGCAGTCAGACAGTACTATCCTACGAGCAGTACTTC. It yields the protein CASSQTVLSYEQYF.

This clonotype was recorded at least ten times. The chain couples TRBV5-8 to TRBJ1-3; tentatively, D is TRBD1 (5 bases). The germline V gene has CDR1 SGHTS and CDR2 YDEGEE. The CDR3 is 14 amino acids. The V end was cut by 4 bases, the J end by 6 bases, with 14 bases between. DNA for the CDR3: TGTGCCAGCAGCCCGACCGGGGCCGAAAACACCATATATTTT. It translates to CASSPTGAENTIYF.

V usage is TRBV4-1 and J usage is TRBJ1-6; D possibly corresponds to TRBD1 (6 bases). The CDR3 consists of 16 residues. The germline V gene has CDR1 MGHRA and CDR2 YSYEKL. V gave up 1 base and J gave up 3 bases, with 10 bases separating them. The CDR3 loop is CASSQGGQVYNSPLHF. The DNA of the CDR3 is TGCGCCAGCAGCCAAGGGGGACAAGTCTATAATTCACCCCTCCACTTT.

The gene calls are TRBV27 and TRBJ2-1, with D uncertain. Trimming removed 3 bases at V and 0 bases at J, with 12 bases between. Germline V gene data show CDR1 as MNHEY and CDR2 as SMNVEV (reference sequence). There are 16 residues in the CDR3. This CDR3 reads CASSFSVAASYNEQFF. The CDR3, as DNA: TGTGCCAGCAGTTTCAGCGTCGCAGCCTCCTACAATGAGCAGTTCTTC.

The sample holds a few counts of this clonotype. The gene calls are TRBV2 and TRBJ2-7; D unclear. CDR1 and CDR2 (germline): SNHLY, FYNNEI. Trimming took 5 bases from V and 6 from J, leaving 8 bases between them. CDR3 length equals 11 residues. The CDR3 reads CASSTYSEQYF. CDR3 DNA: TGTGCCAGCAGTACGTATAGCGAGCAGTACTTC. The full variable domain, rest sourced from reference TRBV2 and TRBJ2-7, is EPEVTQTPSHQVTQMGQEVILRCVPISNHLYFYWYRQILGQKVEFLVSFYNNEISEKSEIFDDQFSVERPDGSNFTLKIRSTKLEDSAMYFCASSTYSEQYFGPGTRLTVT.

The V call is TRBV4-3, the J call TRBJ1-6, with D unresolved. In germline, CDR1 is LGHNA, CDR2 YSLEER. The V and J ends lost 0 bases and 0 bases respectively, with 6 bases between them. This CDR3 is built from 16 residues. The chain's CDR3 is CASSQDGASYNSPLHF. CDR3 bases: TGCGCCAGCAGCCAAGATGGAGCCTCCTATAATTCACCCCTCCACTTT.

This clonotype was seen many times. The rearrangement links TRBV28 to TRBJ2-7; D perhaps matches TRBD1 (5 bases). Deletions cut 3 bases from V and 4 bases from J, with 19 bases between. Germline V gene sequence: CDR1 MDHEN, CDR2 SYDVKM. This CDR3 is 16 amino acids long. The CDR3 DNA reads TGTGCCAGCAGTTTCTGGGGCGCTGGGGATTTTTACGAGCAGTACTTC. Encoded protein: CASSFWGAGDFYEQYF.

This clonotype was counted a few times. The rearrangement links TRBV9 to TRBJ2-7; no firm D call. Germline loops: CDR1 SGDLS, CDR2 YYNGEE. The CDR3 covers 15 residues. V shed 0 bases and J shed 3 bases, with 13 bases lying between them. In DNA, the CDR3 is TGTGCCAGCAGCGTAGCTAAGGCAGGAGACTACGAGCAGTACTTC. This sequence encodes CASSVAKAGDYEQYF.

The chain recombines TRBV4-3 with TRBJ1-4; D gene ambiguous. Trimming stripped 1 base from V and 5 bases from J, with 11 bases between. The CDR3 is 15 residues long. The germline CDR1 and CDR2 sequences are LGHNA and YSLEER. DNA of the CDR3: TGCGCCAGCAGCCAAGGGTTGGCAGTGAATGAAAAACTGTTTTTT. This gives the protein CASSQGLAVNEKLFF.

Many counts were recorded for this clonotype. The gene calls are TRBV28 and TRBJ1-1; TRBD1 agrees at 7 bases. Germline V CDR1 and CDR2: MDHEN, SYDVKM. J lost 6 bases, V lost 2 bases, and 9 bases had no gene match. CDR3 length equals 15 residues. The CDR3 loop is CASSLVSGGSAEAFF. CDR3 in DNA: TGTGCCAGCAGTTTAGTCTCAGGGGGGTCCGCTGAAGCTTTCTTT.

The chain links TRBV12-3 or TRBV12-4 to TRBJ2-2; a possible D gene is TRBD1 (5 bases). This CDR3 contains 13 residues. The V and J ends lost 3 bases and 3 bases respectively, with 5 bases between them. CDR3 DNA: TGTGCCAGCAGTTTGGGGCACACCGGGGAGCTGTTTTTT. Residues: CASSLGHTGELFF.

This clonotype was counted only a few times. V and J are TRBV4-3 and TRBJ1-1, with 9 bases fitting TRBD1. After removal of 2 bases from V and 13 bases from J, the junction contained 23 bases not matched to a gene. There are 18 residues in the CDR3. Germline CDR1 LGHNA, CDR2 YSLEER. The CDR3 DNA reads TGCGCCAGCAGCCAACCGCAGGGGTACCGACAGGGGGGACTGAAGCTTTTCTTT. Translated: CASSQPQGYRQGGLKLFF.

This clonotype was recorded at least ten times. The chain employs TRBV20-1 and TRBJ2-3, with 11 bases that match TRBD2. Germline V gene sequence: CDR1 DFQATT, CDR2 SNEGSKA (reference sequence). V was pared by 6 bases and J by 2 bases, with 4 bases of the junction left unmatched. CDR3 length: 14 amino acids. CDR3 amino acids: CSADSGGDTDTQYF. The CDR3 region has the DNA TGCAGTGCGGATAGCGGGGGGGACACAGATACGCAGTATTTT.

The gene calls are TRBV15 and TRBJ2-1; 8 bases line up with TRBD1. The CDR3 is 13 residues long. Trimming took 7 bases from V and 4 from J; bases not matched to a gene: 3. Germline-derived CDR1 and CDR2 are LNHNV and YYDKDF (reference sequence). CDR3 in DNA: TGTGCCACCACACAGGGGGAGTACAATGAGCAGTTCTTC. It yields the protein CATTQGEYNEQFF. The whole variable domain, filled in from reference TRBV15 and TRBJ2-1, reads DAMVIQNPRYQVTQFGKPVTLSCSQTLNHNVMYWYQQKSSQAPKLLFHYYDKDFNNEADTPDNFQSRRPNTSFCFLDIRSPGLGDTAMYLCATTQGEYNEQFFGPGTRLTVL.

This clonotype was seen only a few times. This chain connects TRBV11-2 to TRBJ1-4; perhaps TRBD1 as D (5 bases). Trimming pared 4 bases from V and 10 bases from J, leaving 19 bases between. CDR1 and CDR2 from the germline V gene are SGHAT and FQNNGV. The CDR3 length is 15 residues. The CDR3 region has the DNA TGTGCCAGCAGCTCTGACAGCAGTGCCCCTCTAAAACTGTTTTTT. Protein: CASSSDSSAPLKLFF. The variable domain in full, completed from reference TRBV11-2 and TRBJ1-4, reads EAGVAQSPRYKIIEKRQSVAFWCNPISGHATLYWYQQILGQGPKLLIQFQNNGVVDDSQLPKDRFSAERLKGVDSTLKIQPAKLEDSAVYLCASSSDSSAPLKLFFGSGTQLSVL.

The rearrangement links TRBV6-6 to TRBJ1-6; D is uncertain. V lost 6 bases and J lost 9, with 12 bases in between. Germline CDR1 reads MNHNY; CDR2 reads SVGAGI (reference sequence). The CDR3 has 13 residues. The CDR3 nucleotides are TGTGCCAGCAGCTCCTTAGAGGGTTCACCCCTCCACTTT. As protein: CASSSLEGSPLHF.

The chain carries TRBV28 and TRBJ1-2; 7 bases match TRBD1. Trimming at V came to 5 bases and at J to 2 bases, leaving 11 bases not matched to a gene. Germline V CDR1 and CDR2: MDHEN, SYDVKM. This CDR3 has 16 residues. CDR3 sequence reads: CASSLPQGRTNYGYTF. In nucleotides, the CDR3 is TGTGCCAGCAGTCTACCACAGGGGCGAACAAACTATGGCTACACCTTC.